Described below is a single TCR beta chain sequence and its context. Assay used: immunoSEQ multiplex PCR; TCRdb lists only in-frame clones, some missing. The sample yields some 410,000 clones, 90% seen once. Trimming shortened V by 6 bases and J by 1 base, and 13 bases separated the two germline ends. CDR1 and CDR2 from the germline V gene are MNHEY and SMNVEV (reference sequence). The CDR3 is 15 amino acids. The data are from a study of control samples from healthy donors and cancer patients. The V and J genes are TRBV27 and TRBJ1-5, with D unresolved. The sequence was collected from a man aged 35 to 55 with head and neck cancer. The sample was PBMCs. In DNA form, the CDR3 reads TGTGCCAGCAGGGAAAAGGAGTACAGCAATCAGCCCCAGCATTTT. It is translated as CASREKEYSNQPQHF.